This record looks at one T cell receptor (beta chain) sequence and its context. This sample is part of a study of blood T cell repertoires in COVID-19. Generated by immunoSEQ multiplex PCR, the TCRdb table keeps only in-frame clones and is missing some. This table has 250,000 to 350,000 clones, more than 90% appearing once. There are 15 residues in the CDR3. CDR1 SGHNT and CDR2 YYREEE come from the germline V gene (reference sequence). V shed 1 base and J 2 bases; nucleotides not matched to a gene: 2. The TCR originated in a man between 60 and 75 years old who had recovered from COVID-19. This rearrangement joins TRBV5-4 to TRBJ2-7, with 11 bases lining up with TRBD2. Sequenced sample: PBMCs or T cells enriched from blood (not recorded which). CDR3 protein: CASSLTSGGTYEQYF. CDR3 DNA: TGTGCCAGCAGCTTGACTAGCGGGGGAACCTACGAGCAGTACTTC. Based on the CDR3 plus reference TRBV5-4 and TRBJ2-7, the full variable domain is ETGVTQSPTHLIKTRGQQVTLRCSSQSGHNTVSWYQQALGQGPQFIFQYYREEENGRGNFPPRFSGLQFPNYSSELNVNALELDDSALYLCASSLTSGGTYEQYFGPGTRLTVT.